The sequence of this TCR beta chain was determined in a study of T cell responses to AZD1222 COVID-19 vaccine. Study findings and constraints: Repertoire sampling occurred only after the peak T cell response. The donors showed a predominance of white British ancestry and of females, with possible underestimation of clonal diversity.

Remarks on this clone: As yet, its antigen is unknown.

The germline gives CDR1 LNHDA, CDR2 SQIVND (reference sequence). Between the trimmed V and J ends, which lost 9 bases and 6 bases, there was a span of 20 bases. The CDR3 loop spans 14 amino acids. It was second doses at about 4 or about 12 weeks that were pooled. Clones were sequenced by immunoSEQ multiplex PCR, and TCRdb holds only the in-frame ones, with some missing. The sample carries approximately 100,000 clones, roughly 88% recorded once. The receptor was derived from an adult who received the AZD1222 COVID-19 vaccine. The sample consisted of peripheral blood, taken 28 days after the second AZD1222 dose. The gene calls are TRBV19 and TRBJ1-2; TRBD1 is a possible D gene (5 bases). The CDR3 DNA reads as TGTGCCAGAACTATCTCCCGAGGAGGGGATGGCTACACCTTC. Encoded protein: CARTISRGGDGYTF.